This passage covers 3 T cell receptor beta chains from one sample sequenced in a study of blood T cell repertoires in COVID-19. The method was immunoSEQ multiplex PCR; TCRdb's version includes in-frame clones alone and lacks a portion of them. The sample consists of about 80,000 clones, approximately 80% of them appearing once. The specimen was peripheral blood. The receptor source for this set is a woman aged 40 to 50 with active or convalescent COVID-19.

This clone occurred a few times. The CDR3 DNA is TGTGCCAGCGGTACTAGCGGGTACGAGCAGTACTTC. This encodes CASGTSGYEQYF. The chain couples TRBV27 to TRBJ2-7; 9 positions agree with TRBD2. Germline loops: CDR1 MNHEY, CDR2 SMNVEV (reference sequence). The CDR3 covers 12 residues. Losses at the gene ends were 8 bases for V and 4 bases for J; bases not matched to a gene: 3.

This clone has a handful of counts. The J gene is TRBJ1-4, the V gene TRBV6-5, with D possibly TRBD1 on 6 matching bases. Germline V gene sequence: CDR1 MNHEY, CDR2 SVGAGI. The CDR3 consists of 14 residues. With 4 bases removed from V and 11 bases from J, the gap between germline ends came to 17 bases. In DNA, the CDR3 is TGTGCCAGCAGTTCAGGGACATCCACTGATAAACTGTTTTTT. It translates to CASSSGTSTDKLFF.

This chain uses TRBV10-3 with TRBJ2-1, with 9 bases lining up with TRBD2. V lost 0 bases, J lost 7 bases, and 4 bases stayed unmatched. The CDR3 is 15 amino acids. Germline lookup yields CDR1 ENHRY and CDR2 SYGVKD. CDR3 coding DNA: TGTGCCATCAGTGAGTCGGCGGGAGGGCGAAATGAGCAGTTCTTC. This encodes CAISESAGGRNEQFF.